What follows are 16 T cell receptor beta chains derived from one specimen sequenced in a study of shared clonotypes between healthy human individuals. Measured with immunoSEQ multiplex PCR; TCRdb has only the in-frame clones, and not every one. The sample has some 2 million clones, 90% to 95% seen once. Sequencing input: naive CD4+ T cells sorted from blood. Subset of the sample: CD45RA+ positively selected. The receptors derive from a man between 18 and 29 years old in good health.

The chain recombines TRBV5-1 with TRBJ1-4, with 7 bases lining up with TRBD1. The CDR3 has 15 residues. Germline CDR1 and CDR2: SGHRS and YFSETQ. J lost 4 bases, V lost 4 bases, and 7 bases had no gene match. The DNA for the CDR3 is TGCGCCAGCAGCGTTCAGGGACAGATTAATGAAAAACTGTTTTTT. Translated: CASSVQGQINEKLFF. The full variable domain, rest sourced from reference TRBV5-1 and TRBJ1-4, is KAGVTQTPRYLIKTRGQQVTLSCSPISGHRSVSWYQQTPGQGLQFLFEYFSETQRNKGNFPGRFSGRQFSNSRSEMNVSTLELGDSALYLCASSVQGQINEKLFFGSGTQLSVL.

Of note for this clone: The same CDR3 arises from other DNA sequences in this sample as well. The rearrangement uses TRBV7-2 and TRBJ2-2; D is unclear. V lost 1 base and J lost 4, with 4 bases in between. Germline CDR1 reads SGHTA; CDR2 reads FQGNSA. CDR3 length equals 13 residues. The CDR3 coding sequence is TGTGCCAGCAGCTTAGAAGGCACCGGGGAGCTGTTTTTT. Its translation: CASSLEGTGELFF.

The gene calls are TRBV7-8 and TRBJ2-1, with 7 bases that match TRBD2. Per the germline V gene, CDR1 is SGHVS and CDR2 is FQNEAQ. The ends lost 2 bases at V and 4 bases at J; junction bases unmatched: 14. The CDR3 has 18 amino acids. The CDR3, as DNA: TGTGCCAGCAGCTTAAGGCGGGAGCAGGCACGGATATACAATGAGCAGTTCTTC. Protein sequence: CASSLRREQARIYNEQFF.

The genes are TRBV6-4 and TRBJ2-7; 9 positions match TRBD1. The CDR3 spans 15 residues. The trim removed 3 bases at V and 5 bases at J, leaving 8 bases unmatched. Germline CDR1 and CDR2: MRHNA and SNTAGT. The CDR3 region is CASSDLRDRAHEQYF. CDR3 coding DNA: TGTGCCAGCAGTGATCTCCGGGACAGGGCCCACGAGCAGTACTTC.

V usage is TRBV30 and J usage is TRBJ2-3, with no clear D. This CDR3 is 19 amino acids long. V was pared by 5 bases and J by 6 bases, with 33 bases between. In germline, CDR1 is GTSNPN, CDR2 SVGIG (reference sequence). This CDR3 reads CAWFWGPDWEARPGDTQYF. As DNA, the CDR3 is TGTGCCTGGTTCTGGGGTCCTGACTGGGAAGCGAGACCTGGGGATACGCAGTATTTT.

V and J are TRBV5-8 and TRBJ2-3; TRBD2 agrees at 8 bases. After removal of 2 bases from V and 6 bases from J, the junction contained 2 bases not matched to a gene. The germline V gene encodes CDR1 SGHTS and CDR2 YDEGEE. The CDR3 runs to 13 residues. In DNA, the CDR3 is TGTGCCAGCAGCTTACAGCGGGGGGATACGCAGTATTTT. It translates to CASSLQRGDTQYF. Variable domain in full (rest from reference TRBV5-8 and TRBJ2-3): EAGVTQSPTHLIKTRGQQATLRCSPISGHTSVYWYQQALGLGLQFLLWYDEGEERNRGNFPPRFSGRQFPNYSSELNVNALELEDSALYLCASSLQRGDTQYFGPGTRLTVL.

As concerns this clone: The same CDR3 arises from other DNA sequences in this sample as well. Written as DNA, the CDR3 is TGTGCCAGCAGTTACTCAAGGGGAAGGACTGAAGCTTTCTTT. Its protein is CASSYSRGRTEAFF. The chain links TRBV6-5 to TRBJ1-1; TRBD1 is a possible D gene (5 bases). In germline, CDR1 is MNHEY, CDR2 SVGAGI. The CDR3 totals 14 residues. The V end lost 0 bases, the J end lost 5 bases, and 10 bases lay between the germline ends.

The CDR3 bases are TGCGCCAGCAGCCAAGATAGCCGCACAGATACGCAGTATTTT. This gives the protein CASSQDSRTDTQYF. The chain carries TRBV4-3 and TRBJ2-3; D call uncertain. The V end lost 0 bases, the J end lost 1 base, and 5 bases lay between the germline ends. This CDR3 spans 14 amino acids. From germline, CDR1 is LGHNA and CDR2 YSLEER.

The rearrangement links TRBV10-3 to TRBJ1-2; 7 nucleotides match TRBD1. The CDR3 contains 17 residues. J lost 4 bases, V lost 3 bases, and 14 bases had no gene match. Germline V gene sequence: CDR1 ENHRY, CDR2 SYGVKD. The CDR3 nucleotides read TGTGCCATCAGTGAACTTGGACAGGCCGAGGGAATCTATGGCTACACCTTC. This gives the protein CAISELGQAEGIYGYTF.

Note on this clone: Other DNA sequences in the sample encode the same CDR3. The chain joins TRBV5-4 to TRBJ2-5, with 7 bases matching TRBD1. With 4 bases clipped from V and 2 bases from J, the junction kept 5 bases outside the gene matches. Germline V lookup: CDR1 SGHNT, CDR2 YYREEE (reference sequence). The CDR3 is 14 residues long. The DNA of the CDR3 is TGTGCCAGCAGCCGAGGGACAGTACAAGAGACCCAGTACTTC. Residues: CASSRGTVQETQYF.

This clone appeared a single time. Other DNA sequences within the sample encode an identical CDR3. The rearrangement joins TRBV29-1 to TRBJ1-1; 7 positions agree with TRBD1. This CDR3 is 12 amino acids long. The V gene's germline CDR1 is SQVTM and CDR2 ANQGSEA. V dropped 2 bases and J dropped 8; count of bases not matched to a gene: 5. The chain's CDR3 is CSVERQGVEAFF. CDR3 sequence (DNA): TGCAGCGTTGAACGGCAGGGGGTCGAAGCTTTCTTT.

Details on this clone: A much bigger clone sits one base away, suggesting this may be a read error. The sample carries other DNA sequences with the same CDR3. The gene calls are TRBV11-2 and TRBJ2-7; D may be TRBD2 (5 bases). The CDR3 extends over 14 amino acids. V lost 1 base, J lost 2 bases, and 9 bases lay in between. The germline CDR1 and CDR2 sequences are SGHAT and FQNNGV. CDR3 in amino acids: CASSLGTGAYEQYF. CDR3 bases: TGTGCCAGCAGCTTAGGGACTGGAGCCTACGAGCAGTACTTC.

The chain joins TRBV18 to TRBJ2-4, with D unresolved. Trimming removed 6 bases at V and 0 bases at J, with 9 bases between. The CDR3 loop spans 14 amino acids. The germline V gene encodes CDR1 KGHSH and CDR2 LQKENI. CDR3 region: CASSDLLAKNIQYF. CDR3 bases: TGTGCCAGCTCCGACCTTCTAGCCAAAAACATTCAGTACTTC.

The V call is TRBV28, the J call TRBJ1-2; a possible D gene is TRBD1 (5 bases). Germline V gene data show CDR1 as MDHEN and CDR2 as SYDVKM. The CDR3 totals 12 residues. Trimming stripped 7 bases from V and 4 bases from J, with 10 bases between. CDR3 coding DNA: TGTGCCAGCACCCTTAGGGGCTATGGCTACACCTTC. It codes for CASTLRGYGYTF.

On this clone itself: Other DNA variants within this sample encode the same CDR3. The chain has TRBV7-9 and TRBJ2-2; D gene unclear. The CDR3 contains 12 residues. Deletions cut 1 base from V and 7 bases from J, with 4 bases between. Germline lookup yields CDR1 SEHNR and CDR2 FQNEAQ (reference sequence). The CDR3 protein is CASSLGVGELFF. The CDR3 DNA reads TGTGCCAGCAGCTTAGGTGTCGGGGAGCTGTTTTTT.

The chain couples TRBV5-8 to TRBJ1-2, with D unresolved. Germline CDR1 reads SGHTS; CDR2 reads YDEGEE. V was pared by 3 bases and J by 4 bases, with 16 bases between. The CDR3 runs to 15 residues. The CDR3 region has the DNA TGTGCCAGCAGCTACAGTGAAACAAAGGGCTATGGCTACACCTTC. Translating gives CASSYSETKGYGYTF.